This TCR beta chain originates from a study of blood T cell repertoires in COVID-19. Background on the study: The United States, Italy and Spain provided the acute and convalescent COVID-19 samples. The cDNA or gDNA used as material had been derived from T cells, B-cell-depleted T cells, or PBMCs.

Categorization into cohorts depended on clinical history that participants reported. Original methodology: Scientists estimated how many nucleated cells there were by amplifying reference gene primers. Measured with immunoSEQ multiplex PCR; TCRdb has only the in-frame clones, and not every one. V, J and clone size derive from that table, while D and trimming were established from the DNA sequence. This sample has 200,000 to 250,000 clones, with about 85% found just once. The length of the CDR3 is 13 residues. Germline loops: CDR1 SGHRS, CDR2 YFSETQ. Deletions cut 0 bases from V and 6 bases from J, with 9 bases between.

The sample taken for sequencing was PBMCs or T cells enriched from blood (not recorded which). This TCR derives from a man aged 25 to 40 who had recovered from COVID-19. The chain links TRBV5-1 to TRBJ1-2, with D possibly TRBD1 on 6 matching bases. CDR3 bases: TGCGCCAGCAGCTTGGCAGGGGTGGATGGCTACACCTTC. Amino acid sequence: CASSLAGVDGYTF.